This T cell receptor beta chain was recovered during a study of blood T cell repertoires in COVID-19 (dated by TCRdb to between 2020 and 2021). For the study in its entirety: The collaborator samples originated in the United States, Italy and Spain and spanned the acute and convalescent phases of COVID-19. The material from the prospective study consisted of cDNA or gDNA derived from T cells, B-cell-depleted T cells, or PBMCs. Deeply sampled blood TCRbeta repertoires from subjects exposed to, actively infected with, or recovered from COVID-19 were included in the dataset. The repertoires were released in a freely available public database meant as a resource for research on the immune response to SARS-CoV-2. Samples came from the ongoing ImmuneRACE study (first 160 participants) plus 1,254 subjects from 6 global collaborators. Nearly every sample came with metadata listing a de-identified subject ID, COVID-19 status, age in years and sex. HLA class I and class II types, where available, came from metadata supplied by the sample provider rather than from assay-based typing. General study outcomes and caveats: The amount of clinical and demographic metadata varied by source and participant and was provided uncurated.

This clone was seen a few times. Its antigen remains undetermined. No much larger clone is present one base from it, and per-base qualities are unavailable. In Seattle, one collaborating source enrolled patients while the infection was active and tracked those patients longitudinally over the course of disease. Collaborating institutions collected whole blood in K2EDTA tubes following their own protocols. Collaborator samples were shipped for TCRbeta analysis as frozen whole blood, isolated PBMCs, or DNA extracted from either sample type. TCRbeta CDR3 regions were amplified from genomic DNA using the immunoSEQ Assay, a bias-controlled multiplex PCR. Turning to the authors' computational methods: The number of nucleated cells in each sample was estimated from the amplification of reference gene primers within the assay. Sequence reads were collapsed and filtered to measure the absolute abundance of every unique TCRbeta CDR3 rearrangement. For each sample, productive Simpson clonality was calculated by taking the square root of Simpson's diversity index across productive rearrangements. Entries here come from immuneACCESS through TCRdb and include only in-frame sequences with V and J called. Some clones fail to appear in such tables; in the studies checked, an unresolved V gene covers under half of the shortfall, and the cause of the remainder is unknown. V, J and clone size derive from that table, while D and trimming were established from the DNA sequence. The sample data list 200,000 to 250,000 clones, and about 83% of these were observed just once. The ten top clones hold about 1.3% of the sample.

Sequences were obtained from peripheral blood. The TCR originated in a woman younger than 45 with COVID-19, enrolled during active disease.

The bases are TGTGCCAGCAGCCACGGATCAGGGGATAGCAATCAGCCCCAGCATTTT. This gives the protein CASSHGSGDSNQPQHF. Recombination linked TRBV28 to TRBJ1-5, with TRBD1 as a weak D call on 6 bases. Including the terminal cysteine and phenylalanine, the CDR3 comprises 16 residues. The DNA shown is the 48-base CDR3, in frame from base 1. Sequences MDHEN (CDR1) and SYDVKM (CDR2) are obtained from the germline V gene. V was cut back by 6 bases and J by 0 bases, leaving a gap of 15 bases between them.